A single sample gave rise to the 9 T cell receptor beta chains below, sequenced in a study of beta chain features in type 1 diabetes. General study points: Shortening that was moderate but significant affected the TCRB CDR3s of Type 1 diabetes patients in all four CD4+ subsets.

Reverse transcription of all isolated RNA meant that expressed TCRB transcripts were sequenced. Produced via immunoSEQ multiplex PCR; TCRdb's table is partial and in-frame only. The table includes some 360,000 clones, around 10% detected once. These receptors have no identified antigens. The specimen sequenced was central memory CD4+ T cells from blood. The receptors were gathered from a man younger than 40 with type 1 diabetes.

In its sample, this clone was seen a few times. This chain links TRBV20-1 with TRBJ1-1; D is ambiguous. Deletions cut 4 bases from V and 10 bases from J, with 10 bases between. There are 10 residues in the CDR3. CDR1 and CDR2 (germline): DFQATT, SNEGSKA (reference sequence). The CDR3 sequence: CSAKVLGAFF. Here the CDR3 DNA reads TGCAGTGCTAAAGTCTTGGGAGCTTTCTTT.

V is TRBV18 and J is TRBJ2-7, with D possibly being TRBD1 (6 bases). CDR1 is KGHSH and CDR2 is LQKENI in the germline V gene. The length of the CDR3 is 15 residues. V lost 5 bases and J lost 2, with 16 bases in between. CDR3 region: CASSREGVNAYEQYF. The CDR3 DNA follows: TGTGCCAGCTCAAGAGAGGGGGTGAACGCCTACGAGCAGTACTTC.

The V call is TRBV28, the J call TRBJ1-3; 9 bases are a match to TRBD1. Trimming removed 6 bases from V and 1 base from J; junction bases left unmatched: 4. The CDR3 is made up of 15 amino acids. Germline V gives CDR1 MDHEN, CDR2 SYDVKM. For the CDR3, the DNA is TGTGCCAGCAGCCAAGGGACAGGGTCTGGAAACACCATATATTTT. It specifies CASSQGTGSGNTIYF.

This clone was observed many times. The genes are TRBV27 and TRBJ1-5; unclear D gene. CDR1 MNHEY and CDR2 SMNVEV come from the germline V gene (reference sequence). The V gene lost 6 bases and the J gene lost 3 bases, with 9 bases spanning the gap. This CDR3 has 13 amino acids. CDR3 sequence (DNA): TGTGCCAGCAGCCTGGAGCTCAATCAGCCCCAGCATTTT. This sequence encodes CASSLELNQPQHF.

The V and J genes are TRBV7-8 and TRBJ2-2; 9 positions agree with TRBD2. This CDR3 is 13 amino acids long. Germline loops: CDR1 SGHVS, CDR2 FQNEAQ. CDR3 bases: TGTGTAGGCGGGAGGGCCGGTACCGGGGAGCTGTTTTTT. The encoded protein is CVGGRAGTGELFF.

The chain has TRBV19 and TRBJ2-7, with D tentatively TRBD1 (5 bases). This CDR3 has 16 amino acids. CDR1 LNHDA and CDR2 SQIVND come from the germline V gene (reference sequence). Trimming pared 4 bases from V and 3 bases from J, leaving 19 bases between. The CDR3 region is CASSRYAGNYDYEQYF. In DNA, the CDR3 is TGTGCCAGTAGTAGATACGCAGGGAACTACGACTACGAGCAGTACTTC.

Remarks on this clone: A read error may account for a junction end that differs from germline. This sequence joins TRBV6-4 and TRBJ2-7; 11 bases are a match to TRBD1. There are 16 residues in the CDR3. CDR1 is MRHNA, CDR2 SNTAGT, per germline. CDR3 protein: CASSYSGQGDPYEQYF. DNA of the CDR3: TGTGCCAGCAGTTACTCGGGACAGGGGGACCCCTACGAGCAGTACTTC.

This clone was detected a few times. This sequence joins TRBV11-2 and TRBJ1-1; unclear D gene. V lost 0 bases to trimming and J lost 3 bases, with 5 bases between them. CDR1 SGHAT and CDR2 FQNNGV come from the germline V gene. The CDR3 loop spans 13 amino acids. CDR3 DNA: TGTGCCAGCAGCTTAGACCGAGACACTGAAGCTTTCTTT. Encoded protein: CASSLDRDTEAFF.

The chain uses TRBV5-1 and TRBJ2-1, with D unresolved. Trimming pared 4 bases from V and 8 bases from J, leaving 7 bases between. The CDR3 is 11 residues long. Germline-derived CDR1 and CDR2 are SGHRS and YFSETQ. CDR3 sequence (DNA): TGCGCCAGCAGCGGTAAGGATGAGCAGTTCTTC. Protein sequence: CASSGKDEQFF.